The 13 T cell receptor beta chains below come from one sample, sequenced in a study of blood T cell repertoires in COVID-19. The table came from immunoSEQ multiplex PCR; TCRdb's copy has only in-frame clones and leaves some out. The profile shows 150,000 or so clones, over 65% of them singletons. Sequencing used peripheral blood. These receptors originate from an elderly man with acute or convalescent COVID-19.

The CDR3 bases are TGTGCCAGCAGTTACGTTGGTAGCGGGATTGAAAATACGCAGTATTTT. Its protein product is CASSYVGSGIENTQYF. This chain connects TRBV6-5 to TRBJ2-3, with TRBD2 identical over 8 bases. CDR3 size: 16 residues. Per the germline V gene, CDR1 is MNHEY and CDR2 is SVGAGI. J lost 7 bases, V lost 2 bases, and 11 bases had no gene match.

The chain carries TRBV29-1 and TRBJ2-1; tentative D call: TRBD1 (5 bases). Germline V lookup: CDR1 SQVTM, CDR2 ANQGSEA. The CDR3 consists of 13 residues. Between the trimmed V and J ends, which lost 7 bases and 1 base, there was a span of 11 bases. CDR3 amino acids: CSGSAGSYNEQFF. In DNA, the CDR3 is TGCAGCGGTTCCGCAGGGTCCTACAATGAGCAGTTCTTC.

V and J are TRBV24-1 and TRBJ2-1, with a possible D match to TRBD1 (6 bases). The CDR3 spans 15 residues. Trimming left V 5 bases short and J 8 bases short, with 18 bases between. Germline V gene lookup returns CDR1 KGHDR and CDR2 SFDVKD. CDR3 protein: CATSGDRSAVDEQFF. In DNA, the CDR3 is TGTGCCACCAGTGGCGACAGGTCGGCCGTAGATGAGCAGTTCTTC.

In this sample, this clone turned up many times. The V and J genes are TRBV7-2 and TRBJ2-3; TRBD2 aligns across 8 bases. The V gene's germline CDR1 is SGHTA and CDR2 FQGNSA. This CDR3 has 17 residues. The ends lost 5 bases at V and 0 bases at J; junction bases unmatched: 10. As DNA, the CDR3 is TGTGCCAGCAGCGGATTATCCAGCGGGGGAAGCACAGATACGCAGTATTTT. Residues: CASSGLSSGGSTDTQYF.

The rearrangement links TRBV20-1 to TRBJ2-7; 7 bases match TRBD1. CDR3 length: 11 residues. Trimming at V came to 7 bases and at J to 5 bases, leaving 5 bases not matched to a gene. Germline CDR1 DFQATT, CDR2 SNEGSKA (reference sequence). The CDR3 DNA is TGCAGTGGGGCCCAGGGGGACGAGCAGTACGTC. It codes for CSGAQGDEQYV.

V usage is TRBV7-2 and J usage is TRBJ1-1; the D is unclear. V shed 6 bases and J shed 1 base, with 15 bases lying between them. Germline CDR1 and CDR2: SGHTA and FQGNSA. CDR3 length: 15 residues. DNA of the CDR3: TGTGCCAGCAGTCCATACCGGTCTTCGAACACTGAAGCTTTCTTT. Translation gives CASSPYRSSNTEAFF.

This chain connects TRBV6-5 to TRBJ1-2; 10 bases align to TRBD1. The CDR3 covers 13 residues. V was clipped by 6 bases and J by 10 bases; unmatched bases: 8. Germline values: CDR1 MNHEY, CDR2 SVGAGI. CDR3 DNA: TGTGCCAGCAGGGGGACAGGGGAAAGCGCCTACACCTTC. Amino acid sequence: CASRGTGESAYTF.

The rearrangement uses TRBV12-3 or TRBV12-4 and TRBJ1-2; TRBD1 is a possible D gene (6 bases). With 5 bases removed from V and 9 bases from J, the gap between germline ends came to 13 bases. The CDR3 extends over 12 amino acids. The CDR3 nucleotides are TGTGCCAGCAGTCCTCAGGGGAGTCGCTACACCTTC. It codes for CASSPQGSRYTF.

The CDR3 DNA reads TGTGCCAGCAGCCCGAGTGGCGGGAATGAGCAGTTCTTC. Its protein product is CASSPSGGNEQFF. The chain combines TRBV7-3 with TRBJ2-1; possibly TRBD2 for D (5 bases). Trimming took 5 bases from V and 7 from J, leaving 12 bases between them. From germline, CDR1 is SGHTA and CDR2 FQGTGA. CDR3 length equals 13 residues.

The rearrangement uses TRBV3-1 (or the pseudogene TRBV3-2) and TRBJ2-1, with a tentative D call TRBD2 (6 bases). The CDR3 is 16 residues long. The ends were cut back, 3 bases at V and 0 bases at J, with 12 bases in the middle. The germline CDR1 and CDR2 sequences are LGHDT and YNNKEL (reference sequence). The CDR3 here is CASSHAGLSSYNEQFF. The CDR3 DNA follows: TGTGCCAGCAGCCACGCGGGACTTAGCTCCTACAATGAGCAGTTCTTC.

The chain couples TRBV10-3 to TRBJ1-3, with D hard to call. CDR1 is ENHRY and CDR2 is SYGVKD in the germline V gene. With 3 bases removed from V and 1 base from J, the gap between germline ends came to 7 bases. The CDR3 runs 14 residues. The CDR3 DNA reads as TGTGCCATCAGTGACGAGGGTTCTGGAAACACCATATATTTT. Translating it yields CAISDEGSGNTIYF.

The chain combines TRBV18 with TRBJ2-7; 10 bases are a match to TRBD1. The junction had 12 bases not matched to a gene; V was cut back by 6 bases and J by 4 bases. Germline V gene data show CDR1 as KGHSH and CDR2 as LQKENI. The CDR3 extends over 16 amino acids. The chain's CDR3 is CASSPRGQGIDYEQYF. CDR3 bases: TGTGCCAGCTCCCCGAGGGGACAGGGGATTGATTACGAGCAGTACTTC.

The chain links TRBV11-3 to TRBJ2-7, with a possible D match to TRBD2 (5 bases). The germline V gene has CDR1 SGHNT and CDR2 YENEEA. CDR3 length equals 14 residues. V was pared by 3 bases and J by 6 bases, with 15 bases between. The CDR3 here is CASSFLRDPGEQYF. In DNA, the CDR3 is TGTGCCAGCAGCTTTTTGAGGGATCCCGGCGAGCAGTACTTC.